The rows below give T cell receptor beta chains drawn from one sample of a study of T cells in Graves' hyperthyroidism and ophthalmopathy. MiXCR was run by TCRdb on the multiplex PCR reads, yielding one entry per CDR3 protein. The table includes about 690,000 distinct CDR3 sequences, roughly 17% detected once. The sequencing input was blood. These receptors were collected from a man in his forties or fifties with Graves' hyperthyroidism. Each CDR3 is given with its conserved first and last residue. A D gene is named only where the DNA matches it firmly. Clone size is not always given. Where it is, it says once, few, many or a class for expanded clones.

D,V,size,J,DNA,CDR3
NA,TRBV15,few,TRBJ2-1,TGTGCCACCAGCAATCACTACAATGAGCAGTTCTTC,CATSNHYNEQFF
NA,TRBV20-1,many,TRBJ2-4,TGCAGTCCACAAGATATAGCCAAAAACATTCAGTACTTC,CSPQDIAKNIQYF
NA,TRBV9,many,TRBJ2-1,TGTGCCAGCAGCGTAGCTGGCCTCAATGAGCAGTTCTTC,CASSVAGLNEQFF
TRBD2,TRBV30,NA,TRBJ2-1,TGTGCCTGGAGTAAAATCGGGAGGGATAGGAATGAGCAGTTCTTC,CAWSKIGRDRNEQFF
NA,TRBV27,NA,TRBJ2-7,TGTGCCAGCAGTTTATCTGTTATGGGGTCCTACGAGCAGTACTTC,CASSLSVMGSYEQYF
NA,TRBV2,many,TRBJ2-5,TGTGCCAGCAGGGGACAAGCCATCACGGGGGAGACCCAGTACTTC,CASRGQAITGETQYF
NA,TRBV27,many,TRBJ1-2,TGTGCCAGCAGTTCTAGGTTTCTAGGATCTAAAGTTATGGGTGGCTACACCTTC,CASSSRFLGSKVMGGYTF
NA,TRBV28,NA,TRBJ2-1,TGTGCCAGCAGTTTACGGACCGGCAATGAGCAGTTCTTC,CASSLRTGNEQFF
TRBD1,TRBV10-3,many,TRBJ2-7,TGTGCCATCAGTGAGTCCGACAGGGGGGAAGAGCAGTACTTC,CAISESDRGEEQYF
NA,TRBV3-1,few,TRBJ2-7,TGTGCCAGCAGCCAAGATCCAGCCTACGAGCAGTACTTC,CASSQDPAYEQYF
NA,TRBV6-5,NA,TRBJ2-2,TGTGCCAGCAGTTACCGGCACTTTATGGGGGAGCTGTTTTTT,CASSYRHFMGELFF
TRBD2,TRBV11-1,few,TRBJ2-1,TGTGCCAGCAGCTTACAACGGGAGGTCTACAATGAGCAGTTCTTC,CASSLQREVYNEQFF
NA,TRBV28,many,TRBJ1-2,TGTGCCAGCAGACCCAGCCGAGCGGGTGGCTACACCTTC,CASRPSRAGGYTF
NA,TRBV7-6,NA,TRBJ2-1,TGTGCCAGCAGCTTAGTGTTCGGGAATGAGCAGTTCTTC,CASSLVFGNEQFF
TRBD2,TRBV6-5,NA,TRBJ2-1,TGTGCCAGCAGTTACTCGAAACTAGCGGGAGGTAATGAGCAGTTCTTC,CASSYSKLAGGNEQFF
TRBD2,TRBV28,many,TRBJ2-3,TGTGCCAGCAGTTTATCCTCCGGGAGGGGCACAGATACGCAGTATTTT,CASSLSSGRGTDTQYF
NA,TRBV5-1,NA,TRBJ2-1,TGCGCCAGCAGCCGCGAGCGGAACGAGCAGTTCTTC,CASSRERNEQFF
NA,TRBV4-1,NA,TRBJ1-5,TGCGCCAGCAGCCCGTCACGTTATAGCAATCAGCCCCAGCATTTT,CASSPSRYSNQPQHF
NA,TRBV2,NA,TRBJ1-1,TGTGCCAGCAGCCCCGGGGCTCCGGGGGGAGCTTTCTTT,CASSPGAPGGAFF
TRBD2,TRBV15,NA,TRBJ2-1,TGTGCCACCAGCAGAGATGAGGGTCCGACTAGCAAGTTCTTC,CATSRDEGPTSKFF
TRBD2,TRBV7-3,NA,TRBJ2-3,TGTGCCAGCAGCCAAGGGACTAGCAGGAGCACAGATACGCAGTATTTT,CASSQGTSRSTDTQYF
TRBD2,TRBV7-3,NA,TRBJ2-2,TGTGCCAGCAGCTTAAATCCGGGAGGGCCGGCCGGGGAGCTGTTTTTT,CASSLNPGGPAGELFF
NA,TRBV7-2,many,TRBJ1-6,TGTGCCAGCAGGTGGGGGGCATCACCCCTCCACTTT,CASRWGASPLHF
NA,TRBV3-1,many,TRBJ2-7,TGTGCCAGCAGCCAAGCGGCGAACCCCTACGAGCAGTACTTC,CASSQAANPYEQYF
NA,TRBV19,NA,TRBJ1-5,TGTGCCAGTAGTATGGGACACCCAGGGCCCCAGCATTTT,CASSMGHPGPQHF
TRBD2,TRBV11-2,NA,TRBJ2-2,TGTGCCAGCAGCTCCTTTAGCGGGAGGGCTGGGGAGCTGTTTTTT,CASSSFSGRAGELFF
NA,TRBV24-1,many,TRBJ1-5,TGTGCCACCAGTGATTCCCGGGGCGTCTCTAGCAATCAGCCCCAGCATTTT,CATSDSRGVSSNQPQHF
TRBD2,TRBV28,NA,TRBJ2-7,TGTGCCAGCAATCTAGCGGGAGAGGCCTACGAGCAGTACTTC,CASNLAGEAYEQYF
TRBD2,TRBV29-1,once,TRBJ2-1,TGCAGCGTTGAAAAGCGGGAGGATAATGAGCAGTTCTTC,CSVEKREDNEQFF
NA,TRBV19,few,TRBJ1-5,TGTGCCAGCGCCGCGTGGGGGGCTGGTCAGCCCCAGCATTTT,CASAAWGAGQPQHF
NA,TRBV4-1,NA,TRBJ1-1,TGCGCCAGCAGCCAAGAACGGGACTACACTGAAGCTTTCTTT,CASSQERDYTEAFF
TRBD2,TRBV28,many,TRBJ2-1,TGTGCCAGCGTGATAAGCGGGAGGCCATACAATGAGCAGTTCTTC,CASVISGRPYNEQFF
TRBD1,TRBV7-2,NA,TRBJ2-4,TGTGCCAGCATGGAATGGGACAGGGGCAGCGCCAAAAACATTCAGTACTTC,CASMEWDRGSAKNIQYF
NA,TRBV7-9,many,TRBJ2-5,TGTGCCAGCAGCCCTGACTCACAGGGAAGACATTTAATATACTTC,CASSPDSQGRHLIYF
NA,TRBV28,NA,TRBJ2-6,TGTGCCAGCAGTGCCCTGGGCCCTGGGGCCAACGTCCTGACTTTC,CASSALGPGANVLTF
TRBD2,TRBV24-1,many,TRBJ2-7,TGTGCCACCAGTGATTCGACTAGCGGGAGTTACGAGCAGTACTTC,CATSDSTSGSYEQYF
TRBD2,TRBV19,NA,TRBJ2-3,TGTGCCAGTAGTGGGATAGCGGGGGATACGCAGTATTTT,CASSGIAGDTQYF
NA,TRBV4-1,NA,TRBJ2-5,TGCGCCAGCAGCCAACGGAATCGGGGTTCCCGGGAGACCCAGTACTTC,CASSQRNRGSRETQYF
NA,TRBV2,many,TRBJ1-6,TGTGCCAGCAGTGCTACACAGAGCTCCTATAATTCACCCCTCCACTTT,CASSATQSSYNSPLHF
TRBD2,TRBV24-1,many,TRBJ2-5,TGTGCCACCAGTGACCCTACGACTAGCGGGAGTCGAGAGACCCAGTACTTC,CATSDPTTSGSRETQYF
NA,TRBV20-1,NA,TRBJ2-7,TGCAGTGCCCCAGGGGTCGGAGACTTAAACACCTACGAGCAGTACTTC,CSAPGVGDLNTYEQYF